The clone carrying this T cell receptor (beta chain) was recorded only once. The PCR used 60 Vbeta and 13 Jbeta primers. Profiled with immunoSEQ multiplex PCR; TCRdb holds only in-frame clones, not every one. The sample yields about 120,000 clones, 75% to 90% seen once. The data belong to a study of cytomegalovirus exposure and HLA in healthy donors. These donors, healthy bone marrow donors, were studied. The receptor was derived from a female donor in good health and CMV-seropositive. Sequencing was carried out using PBMCs.

CDR3 sequence: CASSYSDRGGYTF. The CDR3 bases are TGTGCCAGCAGTTACTCGGACAGGGGTGGCTACACCTTC. The V and J genes are TRBV6-5 and TRBJ1-2, with 9 bases fitting TRBD1. Germline V gene sequence: CDR1 MNHEY, CDR2 SVGAGI. There are 13 residues in the CDR3. After removal of 0 bases from V and 7 bases from J, the junction contained 0 bases not matched to a gene.